This entry features one TCR beta chain sequence. The specificity of this receptor is unknown. Base quality data are lacking; no much larger clone is found one base away. These data belong to a study of control samples from healthy donors and cancer patients (dated by TCRdb to the early 2020s). CDR1 and CDR2 were assigned from the germline V gene as KGHDR and SFDVKD. At the junction V is shortened by 4 bases and J by 3 bases, with 8 bases in between. The CDR3 starts with the cysteine, ends with the phenylalanine, and has 13 residues. Just the 39-base CDR3 DNA is kept, in frame starting at base 1. Library creation used the immunoSEQ multiplex PCR assay. TCRdb carries this immuneACCESS record with in-frame sequences only. Its versions omit some clonotypes, under half of them owing to an unresolved V gene in the studies checked, with the rest unexplained. For this sample the table gives about 150,000 clones, of which about 90% were detected only once. Jointly, the top ten make up approximately 3.4% of the sample.

Sequences were obtained from blood. This TCR was sampled from a young man in good health. Recombination joined TRBV24-1 with TRBJ1-2; the D gene is unclear. The CDR3 has the sequence CATSDAADYGYTF. The sequenced DNA is TGTGCCACCAGTGACGCCGCAGACTATGGCTACACCTTC.